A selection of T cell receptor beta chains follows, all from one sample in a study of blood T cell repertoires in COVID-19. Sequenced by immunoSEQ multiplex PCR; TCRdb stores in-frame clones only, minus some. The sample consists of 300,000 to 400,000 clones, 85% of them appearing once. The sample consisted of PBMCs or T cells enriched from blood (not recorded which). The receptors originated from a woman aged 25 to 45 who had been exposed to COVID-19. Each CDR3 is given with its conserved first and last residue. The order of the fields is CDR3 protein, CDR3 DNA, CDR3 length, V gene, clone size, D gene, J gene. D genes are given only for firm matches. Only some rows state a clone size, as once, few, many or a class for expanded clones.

cdr3_aa: CASSKVSQGSSSSYNEQFF
cdr3_nt: TGTGCCAGCAGCAAAGTTTCACAGGGGAGTTCCAGCTCCTACAATGAGCAGTTCTTC
cdr3_length: 19
v_call: TRBV21-1
clone_size: -
d_call: -
j_call: TRBJ2-1

cdr3_aa: CASSQMDRAGGYTF
cdr3_nt: TGTGCCAGCAGCCAAATGGACAGGGCGGGTGGCTACACCTTC
cdr3_length: 14
v_call: TRBV3-1/TRBV3-2
clone_size: -
d_call: TRBD1
j_call: TRBJ1-2

cdr3_aa: CATASTRTLYVVGYTF
cdr3_nt: TGTGCCACCGCATCGACAAGAACTCTGTATGTTGTAGGCTACACCTTC
cdr3_length: 16
v_call: TRBV24-1
clone_size: -
d_call: -
j_call: TRBJ1-2

cdr3_aa: CASSSTSGASYEQYF
cdr3_nt: TGTGCCAGCAGTTCGACTAGCGGGGCCTCCTACGAGCAGTACTTC
cdr3_length: 15
v_call: TRBV2
clone_size: -
d_call: TRBD2
j_call: TRBJ2-7

cdr3_aa: CASSEDGGSGKETQYF
cdr3_nt: TGTGCCAGCAGTGAAGATGGAGGGAGCGGGAAAGAGACCCAGTACTTC
cdr3_length: 16
v_call: TRBV2
clone_size: -
d_call: TRBD2
j_call: TRBJ2-5

cdr3_aa: CASSQDNRGTDTQYF
cdr3_nt: TGCGCCAGCAGCCAAGATAACCGGGGGACAGATACGCAGTATTTT
cdr3_length: 15
v_call: TRBV4-3
clone_size: -
d_call: -
j_call: TRBJ2-3

cdr3_aa: CAWRYPGESNQPQHF
cdr3_nt: TGTGCCTGGAGGTACCCGGGGGAAAGCAATCAGCCCCAGCATTTT
cdr3_length: 15
v_call: TRBV30
clone_size: once
d_call: -
j_call: TRBJ1-5

cdr3_aa: CASSGGASWEQYF
cdr3_nt: TGTGCCAGCAGCGGGGGGGCCTCATGGGAGCAGTACTTC
cdr3_length: 13
v_call: TRBV2
clone_size: -
d_call: TRBD2
j_call: TRBJ2-7

cdr3_aa: CASSEEGHWRHEQYF
cdr3_nt: TGTGCCAGCAGCGAGGAAGGACATTGGCGCCACGAGCAGTACTTC
cdr3_length: 15
v_call: TRBV7-3
clone_size: -
d_call: -
j_call: TRBJ2-7

cdr3_aa: CATSDFGTGSGELFF
cdr3_nt: TGTGCCACCAGTGATTTCGGGACAGGGAGCGGGGAGCTGTTTTTT
cdr3_length: 15
v_call: TRBV24-1
clone_size: -
d_call: TRBD1
j_call: TRBJ2-2

cdr3_aa: CASSLGLAGGYEQYF
cdr3_nt: TGTGCCAGCAGCTTAGGTCTGGCGGGGGGTTACGAGCAGTACTTC
cdr3_length: 15
v_call: TRBV7-2
clone_size: -
d_call: TRBD2
j_call: TRBJ2-7

cdr3_aa: CASSLAGPAYEQYF
cdr3_nt: TGTGCCAGCAGCTTGGCGGGACCCGCTTACGAGCAGTACTTC
cdr3_length: 14
v_call: TRBV7-2
clone_size: -
d_call: -
j_call: TRBJ2-7

cdr3_aa: CASNRDRFTDTQYF
cdr3_nt: TGTGCCAGCAATCGGGACAGGTTCACAGATACGCAGTATTTT
cdr3_length: 14
v_call: TRBV2
clone_size: -
d_call: TRBD1
j_call: TRBJ2-3

cdr3_aa: CAISSGSTVNTEAFF
cdr3_nt: TGTGCCATCAGCAGCGGGTCGACAGTGAACACTGAAGCTTTCTTT
cdr3_length: 15
v_call: TRBV10-3
clone_size: -
d_call: -
j_call: TRBJ1-1

cdr3_aa: CASSHGQGTEAFF
cdr3_nt: TGTGCCAGCAGCCATGGACAGGGGACTGAAGCTTTCTTT
cdr3_length: 13
v_call: TRBV2
clone_size: -
d_call: TRBD1
j_call: TRBJ1-1

cdr3_aa: CASSPGGRLTGANVLTF
cdr3_nt: TGTGCCAGCAGCCCAGGTGGGAGGCTCACGGGGGCCAACGTCCTGACTTTC
cdr3_length: 17
v_call: TRBV5-4
clone_size: -
d_call: -
j_call: TRBJ2-6

cdr3_aa: CASSPRVQTSSGNTIYF
cdr3_nt: TGTGCCAGCTCACCCCGCGTACAGACAAGCTCTGGAAACACCATATATTTT
cdr3_length: 17
v_call: TRBV18
clone_size: -
d_call: -
j_call: TRBJ1-3

cdr3_aa: CASSSGQAEYEQYF
cdr3_nt: TGTGCCAGCAGTTCGGGACAGGCGGAGTACGAGCAGTACTTC
cdr3_length: 14
v_call: TRBV28
clone_size: few
d_call: TRBD1
j_call: TRBJ2-7

cdr3_aa: CASRIGGPGNTIYF
cdr3_nt: TGTGCCAGCAGGATCGGGGGACCTGGAAACACCATATATTTT
cdr3_length: 14
v_call: TRBV6-5
clone_size: -
d_call: -
j_call: TRBJ1-3

cdr3_aa: CAWNEMGLFGYGYTF
cdr3_nt: TGTGCCTGGAATGAGATGGGCCTTTTTGGCTATGGCTACACCTTC
cdr3_length: 15
v_call: TRBV30
clone_size: -
d_call: -
j_call: TRBJ1-2

cdr3_aa: CASSVSGKGDTGELFF
cdr3_nt: TGTGCCAGCAGCGTTAGCGGGAAGGGGGACACCGGGGAGCTGTTTTTT
cdr3_length: 16
v_call: TRBV5-4
clone_size: -
d_call: TRBD2
j_call: TRBJ2-2

cdr3_aa: CASSQGGTDKQYF
cdr3_nt: TGCGCCAGCAGCCAAGGGGGGACAGACAAGCAGTACTTC
cdr3_length: 13
v_call: TRBV4-3
clone_size: few
d_call: TRBD1
j_call: TRBJ2-7

cdr3_aa: CASSPGKGQGASNEQFF
cdr3_nt: TGTGCCAGCTCACCTGGAAAGGGGCAGGGGGCAAGCAATGAGCAGTTCTTC
cdr3_length: 17
v_call: TRBV18
clone_size: -
d_call: TRBD1
j_call: TRBJ2-1

cdr3_aa: CASSMTGESNQPQHF
cdr3_nt: TGTGCCAGTAGTATGACAGGGGAAAGCAATCAGCCCCAGCATTTT
cdr3_length: 15
v_call: TRBV19
clone_size: -
d_call: TRBD1
j_call: TRBJ1-5

cdr3_aa: CASTDRGNEKLFF
cdr3_nt: TGTGCCAGCACGGACAGGGGAAATGAAAAACTGTTTTTT
cdr3_length: 13
v_call: TRBV27
clone_size: -
d_call: TRBD1
j_call: TRBJ1-4

cdr3_aa: CASSQLHRGPSRAFF
cdr3_nt: TGTGCCAGCAGCCAACTCCACAGGGGCCCGTCGCGGGCTTTCTTT
cdr3_length: 15
v_call: TRBV4-2
clone_size: few
d_call: TRBD1
j_call: TRBJ1-1

cdr3_aa: CASSLDLAGSLYYNEQFF
cdr3_nt: TGCGCCAGCAGCTTGGATCTAGCGGGATCACTTTATTACAATGAGCAGTTCTTC
cdr3_length: 18
v_call: TRBV5-1
clone_size: -
d_call: TRBD2
j_call: TRBJ2-1

cdr3_aa: CASSLLTDRGQGNEKLFF
cdr3_nt: TGTGCCAGCAGTTTACTAACAGACCGGGGACAGGGAAACGAAAAACTGTTTTTT
cdr3_length: 18
v_call: TRBV28
clone_size: few
d_call: TRBD1
j_call: TRBJ1-4

cdr3_aa: CASSALRTDTQYF
cdr3_nt: TGTGCCAGCAGCGCCCTACGCACAGATACGCAGTATTTT
cdr3_length: 13
v_call: TRBV7-3
clone_size: -
d_call: -
j_call: TRBJ2-3

cdr3_aa: CASAAASPNEKLFF
cdr3_nt: TGTGCCAGCGCCGCCGCGAGCCCTAATGAAAAACTGTTTTTT
cdr3_length: 14
v_call: TRBV28
clone_size: -
d_call: -
j_call: TRBJ1-4

cdr3_aa: CATAEFSGNTIYF
cdr3_nt: TGTGCCACCGCAGAATTCTCTGGAAACACCATATATTTT
cdr3_length: 13
v_call: TRBV19
clone_size: -
d_call: -
j_call: TRBJ1-3

cdr3_aa: CASSHAKGLEAFF
cdr3_nt: TGTGCCAGCAGCCACGCCAAGGGGCTGGAAGCTTTCTTT
cdr3_length: 13
v_call: TRBV7-2
clone_size: -
d_call: -
j_call: TRBJ1-1

cdr3_aa: CASSPRGTGTTEAFF
cdr3_nt: TGTGCCAGCTCACCAAGAGGGACAGGGACCACTGAAGCTTTCTTT
cdr3_length: 15
v_call: TRBV18
clone_size: once
d_call: TRBD1
j_call: TRBJ1-1

cdr3_aa: CASSSAGAEEYGYTF
cdr3_nt: TGTGCCAGCAGTTCGGCAGGGGCCGAGGAGTATGGCTACACCTTC
cdr3_length: 15
v_call: TRBV6-2/TRBV6-3
clone_size: -
d_call: -
j_call: TRBJ1-2

cdr3_aa: CASSQMLAVSYEQYF
cdr3_nt: TGCGCCAGCAGCCAAATGCTCGCGGTCTCCTACGAGCAGTACTTC
cdr3_length: 15
v_call: TRBV4-1
clone_size: -
d_call: -
j_call: TRBJ2-7

cdr3_aa: CASSRTRDRIYEQYF
cdr3_nt: TGTGCCAGCAGTAGAACCCGGGACAGGATCTACGAGCAGTACTTC
cdr3_length: 15
v_call: TRBV6-5
clone_size: -
d_call: TRBD1
j_call: TRBJ2-7

cdr3_aa: CASSESGQGKTEAFF
cdr3_nt: TGTGCCAGCAGTGAATCGGGCCAGGGGAAGACTGAAGCTTTCTTT
cdr3_length: 15
v_call: TRBV2
clone_size: -
d_call: -
j_call: TRBJ1-1

cdr3_aa: CASSVVLTGEQYF
cdr3_nt: TGTGCCAGCAGCGTAGTGTTGACGGGCGAGCAGTACTTC
cdr3_length: 13
v_call: TRBV9
clone_size: -
d_call: -
j_call: TRBJ2-7

cdr3_aa: CASYSSGDGNTIYF
cdr3_nt: TGTGCCAGCTATTCCTCAGGTGATGGAAACACCATATATTTT
cdr3_length: 14
v_call: TRBV28
clone_size: -
d_call: -
j_call: TRBJ1-3

cdr3_aa: CASSQESGSLLNTEAFF
cdr3_nt: TGTGCCAGCAGCCAAGAGTCCGGGTCTCTCTTGAACACTGAAGCTTTCTTT
cdr3_length: 17
v_call: TRBV4-2
clone_size: -
d_call: -
j_call: TRBJ1-1